Below, 25 T cell receptor beta chains from the same sample are listed, as sequenced in a study of memory CD4+ T cells and cytomegalovirus serostatus. Single viable CD3+CD4+CD8-CD45RO+ cells were sorted as the memory CD4+ T cells. Here immunoSEQ multiplex PCR was the method, and the copy in TCRdb shows in-frame clones only, minus some. The sample records some 50,000 clones, around 80% being singletons. Material for sequencing was memory CD4+ T cells from blood. Every receptor here comes from an adult in good health and CMV-seronegative.

This chain links TRBV7-2 with TRBJ2-5; possibly TRBD2 for D (5 bases). The CDR3 contains 14 residues. Germline V CDR1 and CDR2: SGHTA, FQGNSA. The CDR3 reads CATILGNRGETQYF. CDR3 coding DNA: TGTGCAACCATTTTGGGGAACCGCGGGGAGACCCAGTACTTC.

The CDR3: CASSGYRVGAYEQYF. CDR3 nucleotide sequence: TGTGCCAGCAGTGGGTACAGGGTCGGCGCCTACGAGCAGTACTTC. The chain uses TRBV2 and TRBJ2-7, with D possibly TRBD1 on 6 matching bases. Germline V lookup: CDR1 SNHLY, CDR2 FYNNEI. Trimming cost V 4 bases and J 2 bases, with 15 bases left between them. The CDR3 spans 15 residues.

V gene TRBV7-2 combines with J gene TRBJ1-5, with D maybe TRBD1 (5 bases). The V end lost 5 bases, the J end lost 4 bases, and 18 bases lay between the germline ends. The CDR3 length is 16 residues. From germline, CDR1 is SGHTA and CDR2 FQGNSA. CDR3 bases: TGTGCCAGCAGCCCTAGGCCCGGGGCAAGAAATCAGCCCCAGCATTTT. Residues: CASSPRPGARNQPQHF.

This chain connects TRBV7-9 to TRBJ2-3; D gene unclear. There are 12 residues in the CDR3. Germline V gives CDR1 SEHNR, CDR2 FQNEAQ (reference sequence). With 1 base removed from V and 6 bases from J, the gap between germline ends came to 5 bases. The CDR3 is CASSLVGDTQYF. Written as DNA, the CDR3 is TGTGCCAGCAGCTTAGTCGGGGATACGCAGTATTTT.

This chain uses TRBV7-2 with TRBJ1-3; possibly TRBD1 for D (5 bases). CDR3 length: 16 residues. The germline gives CDR1 SGHTA, CDR2 FQGNSA. The V end was cut by 1 base, the J end by 4 bases, with 14 bases between. CDR3 loop: CASSLEVGDSGNTIYF. The CDR3, as DNA: TGTGCCAGCAGCTTAGAGGTGGGGGATTCGGGAAACACCATATATTTT. The whole variable domain, remainder taken from reference TRBV7-2 and TRBJ1-3, is GAGVSQSPSNKVTEKGKDVELRCDPISGHTALYWYRQSLGQGLEFLIYFQGNSAPDKSGLPSDRFSAERTGGSVSTLTIQRTQQEDSAVYLCASSLEVGDSGNTIYFGEGSWLTVV.

The CDR3, as DNA: TGTGCCAGCAGTCCCCTCTACGAGCAGTACTTC. It is translated as CASSPLYEQYF. The V call is TRBV28, the J call TRBJ2-7; no clear D. Germline CDR1 and CDR2: MDHEN and SYDVKM. The CDR3 is made up of 11 amino acids. Trimming cost V 5 bases and J 3 bases, with 5 bases left between them.

This clone was detected only a few times. This sequence joins TRBV10-3 and TRBJ1-1; no firm D call. CDR1 is ENHRY and CDR2 is SYGVKD in the germline V gene. There are 13 residues in the CDR3. Trimming shortened V by 3 bases and J by 8 bases, and 13 bases separated the two germline ends. The CDR3, as DNA: TGTGCCATCAGTGAAGTAGCCCAGGCCGAAGCTTTCTTT. Its protein product is CAISEVAQAEAFF.

This clone was picked up one time. V usage is TRBV2 and J usage is TRBJ1-1; D perhaps matches TRBD1 (5 bases). Germline V gene lookup returns CDR1 SNHLY and CDR2 FYNNEI. The ends were cut back, 2 bases at V and 6 bases at J, with 13 bases in the middle. The CDR3 runs 14 residues. CDR3 sequence reads: CASSESAGYAEAFF. The CDR3 DNA is TGTGCCAGCAGTGAATCGGCAGGGTACGCTGAAGCTTTCTTT. The complete variable domain, with remaining parts taken from reference TRBV2 and TRBJ1-1, reads EPEVTQTPSHQVTQMGQEVILRCVPISNHLYFYWYRQILGQKVEFLVSFYNNEISEKSEIFDDQFSVERPDGSNFTLKIRSTKLEDSAMYFCASSESAGYAEAFFGQGTRLTVV.

The chain is built from TRBV2 and TRBJ2-3; the match to TRBD2 covers 9 bases. The germline V gene encodes CDR1 SNHLY and CDR2 FYNNEI. Unmatched junction bases numbered 7, after V lost 3 bases and J lost 9 bases. The CDR3 runs 14 residues. CDR3 DNA sequence: TGTGCCAGCAGTGAGGTGCTAGCGGGATTAACGCAGTATTTT. Amino acid sequence: CASSEVLAGLTQYF.

This clone has only a few counts. V is TRBV30 and J is TRBJ2-5; TRBD2 aligns across 13 bases. The CDR3 has 18 residues. CDR1 is GTSNPN and CDR2 is SVGIG in the germline V gene (reference sequence). V lost 2 bases to trimming and J lost 5 bases; unmatched junction nucleotides: 14. Written as DNA, the CDR3 is TGTGCCTGGAGTTCACCCCGGAGACTAGCGGGGGGTTGGGAGACCCAGTACTTC. It codes for CAWSSPRRLAGGWETQYF. Complete variable domain (other parts from reference TRBV30 and TRBJ2-5): SQTIHQWPATLVQPVGSPLSLECTVEGTSNPNLYWYRQAAGRGLQLLFYSVGIGQISSEVPQNLSASRPQDRQFILSSKKLLLSDSGFYLCAWSSPRRLAGGWETQYFGPGTRLLVL.

V is TRBV7-9 and J is TRBJ2-7; no clear D gene. From germline, CDR1 is SEHNR and CDR2 FQNEAQ (reference sequence). The CDR3 sequence is 14 residues long. Trimming left V 3 bases short and J 7 bases short, with 16 bases between. The CDR3 sequence is CASSLGQSYSEQYF. CDR3 DNA: TGTGCCAGCAGCTTGGGTCAGTCCTACTCGGAGCAGTACTTC.

This clone was counted only a few times. The V gene is TRBV6-5, the J gene TRBJ1-2; TRBD1 agrees at 9 bases. The germline gives CDR1 MNHEY, CDR2 SVGAGI. V dropped 2 bases and J dropped 8; count of bases not matched to a gene: 9. This CDR3 has 15 residues. The DNA of the CDR3 is TGTGCCAGCAGTTACGGCGGACAGGGGCACTGGGGCTACACCTTC. This gives the protein CASSYGGQGHWGYTF.

This sequence joins TRBV18 and TRBJ1-3; D is perhaps TRBD1 (6 bases). The CDR3 runs 15 residues. V was clipped by 3 bases and J by 5 bases, with 14 bases between them. Germline CDR1 and CDR2: KGHSH and LQKENI. The CDR3 spells CASSPQGTIRNTIYF. CDR3 nucleotide sequence: TGTGCCAGCTCACCCCAGGGGACGATAAGAAACACCATATATTTT.

V is TRBV28 and J is TRBJ1-2, with D perhaps matching TRBD1 (5 bases). V lost 6 bases and J 2 bases, leaving 13 bases between the germline ends. CDR1 is MDHEN and CDR2 is SYDVKM in the germline V gene. The CDR3 sequence is 14 residues long. DNA of the CDR3: TGTGCCAGCAGCCTACGGGGCCGCAACTATGGCTACACCTTC. It is translated as CASSLRGRNYGYTF.

This clone was detected only a few times. The chain uses TRBV2 and TRBJ1-5; D is perhaps TRBD1 (5 bases). CDR1 SNHLY and CDR2 FYNNEI come from the germline V gene. This CDR3 has 14 residues. The V and J ends lost 3 bases and 5 bases respectively, with 11 bases between them. This chain's CDR3 is CASSDLRDDQPQHF. The CDR3 DNA sequence: TGTGCCAGCAGTGATCTCAGGGACGATCAGCCCCAGCATTTT.

This rearrangement joins TRBV28 to TRBJ2-7; TRBD2 matches at 12 bases. This CDR3 is 15 amino acids long. The V segment lost 4 bases and the J segment 2 bases; nucleotides outside the gene matches: 3. Germline V gene sequence: CDR1 MDHEN, CDR2 SYDVKM. CDR3 coding DNA: TGTGCCAGCAGTTCACTAGCGGGAGGAGCCTACGAGCAGTACTTC. It specifies CASSSLAGGAYEQYF. Full variable domain (rest looked up from reference TRBV28 and TRBJ2-7): DVKVTQSSRYLVKRTGEKVFLECVQDMDHENMFWYRQDPGLGLRLIYFSYDVKMKEKGDIPEGYSVSREKKERFSLILESASTNQTSMYLCASSSLAGGAYEQYFGPGTRLTVT.

The DNA of the CDR3 is TGTGCCAGCAGCCCAATAGGTAGCGGGGTAGCGAATGAGCAGTTCTTC. The encoded protein is CASSPIGSGVANEQFF. The chain recombines TRBV9 with TRBJ2-1; 8 nucleotides align to TRBD2. Germline lookup yields CDR1 SGDLS and CDR2 YYNGEE. This CDR3 region has 16 residues. After removal of 4 bases from V and 7 bases from J, the junction contained 13 bases not matched to a gene.

The CDR3 bases are TGTGCCAGCTCCCCGGGGACAGTCCGCCCCTACGAGCAGTACTTC. This translates into CASSPGTVRPYEQYF. The chain joins TRBV28 to TRBJ2-7, with 7 positions matching TRBD1. V was clipped by 8 bases and J by 2 bases; unmatched bases: 12. The germline gives CDR1 MDHEN, CDR2 SYDVKM. The length of the CDR3 is 15 residues. Based on the CDR3 plus reference TRBV28 and TRBJ2-7, the full variable domain is DVKVTQSSRYLVKRTGEKVFLECVQDMDHENMFWYRQDPGLGLRLIYFSYDVKMKEKGDIPEGYSVSREKKERFSLILESASTNQTSMYLCASSPGTVRPYEQYFGPGTRLTVT.

The rearrangement links TRBV7-8 to TRBJ2-2; D perhaps matches TRBD2 (7 bases). Between the trimmed V and J ends, which lost 4 bases and 2 bases, there was a span of 11 bases. The germline CDR1 and CDR2 sequences are SGHVS and FQNEAQ. This CDR3 spans 15 amino acids. The CDR3 DNA follows: TGTGCCAGCAGCTGGGGGGGCTTTAACACCGGGGAGCTGTTTTTT. This translates into CASSWGGFNTGELFF.

This sequence joins TRBV29-1 and TRBJ2-5, with 7 bases fitting TRBD2. CDR3 size: 13 residues. Germline V gene lookup returns CDR1 SQVTM and CDR2 ANQGSEA. V was pared by 2 bases and J by 2 bases, with 2 bases of the junction left unmatched. CDR3 in DNA: TGCAGCGTTGAAACGGGGGGACAAGAGACCCAGTACTTC. Translation gives CSVETGGQETQYF. The whole variable domain, filled in from reference TRBV29-1 and TRBJ2-5, reads SAVISQKPSRDICQRGTSLTIQCQVDSQVTMMFWYRQQPGQSLTLIATANQGSEATYESGFVIDKFPISRPNLTFSTLTVSNMSPEDSSIYLCSVETGGQETQYFGPGTRLLVL.

The rearrangement uses TRBV2 and TRBJ2-7; possibly TRBD1 for D (5 bases). Germline V gives CDR1 SNHLY, CDR2 FYNNEI. This CDR3 comprises 12 residues. Trimming took off 5 bases at V and 6 bases at J, with 11 bases between the two ends. For the CDR3, the DNA is TGTGCCAGCAGTTTGGTAAGGGGCGAGCAGTACTTC. Residues: CASSLVRGEQYF.

On this clone: One end of the junction does not line up with germline, which may come from a read error. V and J are TRBV13 and TRBJ2-7; a possible D gene is TRBD1 (5 bases). This CDR3 region has 15 residues. The germline V gene has CDR1 PRHDT and CDR2 FYEKMQ (reference sequence). The CDR3 region is CASTLGAQTYGEQYF. The DNA of the CDR3 is TGTGCCAGCACCTTAGGGGCCCAAACCTACGGGGAGCAGTACTTC.

V usage is TRBV28 and J usage is TRBJ1-2, with a tentative D call TRBD1 (6 bases). The germline V gene has CDR1 MDHEN and CDR2 SYDVKM. The ends were cut back, 6 bases at V and 3 bases at J, with 11 bases in the middle. The CDR3 is 13 residues long. CDR3 sequence: CASRKGGYYGYTF. DNA for the CDR3: TGTGCCAGCAGAAAAGGGGGTTACTATGGCTACACCTTC.

This clone was counted a few times. The rearrangement links TRBV18 to TRBJ2-1, with D tentatively TRBD2 (6 bases). Germline V lookup: CDR1 KGHSH, CDR2 LQKENI. The CDR3 has 17 residues. With 3 bases removed from V and 8 bases from J, the gap between germline ends came to 23 bases. CDR3 residues: CASSPYLRRDRRDEQFF. The CDR3 bases are TGTGCCAGCTCACCCTACCTGCGGCGGGATAGGAGGGATGAGCAGTTCTTC. The full variable domain, its missing parts supplied by reference TRBV18 and TRBJ2-1, is NAGVMQNPRHLVRRRGQEARLRCSPMKGHSHVYWYRQLPEEGLKFMVYLQKENIIDESGMPKERFSAEFPKEGPSILRIQQVVRGDSAAYFCASSPYLRRDRRDEQFFGPGTRLTVL.

This chain links TRBV6-1 with TRBJ2-5; maybe TRBD2 (7 bases). This CDR3 has 14 amino acids. Trimming cost V 2 bases and J 4 bases, with 11 bases left between them. In germline, CDR1 is MNHNS, CDR2 SASEGT. The CDR3 DNA follows: TGTGCCAGCAGTGAACGGGGGGCGGGAGAGACCCAGTACTTC. This translates into CASSERGAGETQYF.